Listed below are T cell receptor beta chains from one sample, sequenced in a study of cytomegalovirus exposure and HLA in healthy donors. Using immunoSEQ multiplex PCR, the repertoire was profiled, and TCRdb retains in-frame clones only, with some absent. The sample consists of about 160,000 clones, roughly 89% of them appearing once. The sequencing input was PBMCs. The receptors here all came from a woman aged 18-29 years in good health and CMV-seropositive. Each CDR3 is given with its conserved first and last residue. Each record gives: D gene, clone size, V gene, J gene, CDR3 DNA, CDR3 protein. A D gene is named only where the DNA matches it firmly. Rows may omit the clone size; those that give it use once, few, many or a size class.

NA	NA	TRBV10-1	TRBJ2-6	TGCGCCTCAGCCAGCGGCTCTGGGGCCAACGTCCTGACTTTC	CASASGSGANVLTF
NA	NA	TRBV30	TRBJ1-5	TGTGCCTGGAGTCCAGGGAACAATCAGCCCCAGCATTTT	CAWSPGNNQPQHF
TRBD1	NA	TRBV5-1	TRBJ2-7	TGCGCCAGCAGCCCGGACAGGGGAAGAGGCTACGAGCAGTACTTC	CASSPDRGRGYEQYF
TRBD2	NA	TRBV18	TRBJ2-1	TGTGCCAGCTCACCACCGGGGGGGGACTACAATGAGCAGTTCTTC	CASSPPGGDYNEQFF
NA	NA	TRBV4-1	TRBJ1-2	TGCGCCAGCAGCCAAGATCGAGGGTCGGGTGGCTACACCTTC	CASSQDRGSGGYTF
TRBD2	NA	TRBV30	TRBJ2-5	TGTGCCTGGAGCGGGACTAGCGGGCGGGAGACCCAGTACTTC	CAWSGTSGRETQYF
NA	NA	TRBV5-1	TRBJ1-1	TGCGCCAGCAGGGAGGGGAACACTGAAGCTTTCTTT	CASREGNTEAFF
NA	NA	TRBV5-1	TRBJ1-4	TGCGCCAGCAGTTTTGAGGGAGGTAATGAAAAACTGTTTTTT	CASSFEGGNEKLFF
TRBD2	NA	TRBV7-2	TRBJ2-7	TGTGCCAGCAGCTTAGGGACTAGCGGGAGCTACGACCTCTTC	CASSLGTSGSYDLF
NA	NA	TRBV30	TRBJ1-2	TGTGCCTGGAGTCACTCCTATGGCTACACCTTC	CAWSHSYGYTF
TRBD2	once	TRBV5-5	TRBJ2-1	TGTGCCAGCCGACTAGCTGGGTACAATGAGCAGTTCTTC	CASRLAGYNEQFF
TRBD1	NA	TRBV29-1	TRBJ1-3	TGCAGCGTTGCCATAGGGACAGCGGGAAACACCATATATTTT	CSVAIGTAGNTIYF
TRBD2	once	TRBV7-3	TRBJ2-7	TGTGCCAGCAGCCTCTCTAGCGGGAGCTCCTACGAGCAGTACTTC	CASSLSSGSSYEQYF
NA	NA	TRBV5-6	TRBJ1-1	TGTGCCAGCTCCGAGTTCGGGGGTTTGAACACTGAAGCTTTCTTT	CASSEFGGLNTEAFF
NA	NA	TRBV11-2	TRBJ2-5	TGTGCCAGCAGCCTAATCCAAGAGACCCAGTACTTC	CASSLIQETQYF
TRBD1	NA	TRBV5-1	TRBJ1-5	TGCGCCAGCAGCTTGGAGGGACAGGGGAGGCAGCCCCAGCATTTT	CASSLEGQGRQPQHF
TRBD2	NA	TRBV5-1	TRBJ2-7	TGCGCCAGCAGCGCAGCCACTAGCGGGAGGAACCCCTACGAGCAGTACTTC	CASSAATSGRNPYEQYF
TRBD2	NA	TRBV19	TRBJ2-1	TGTGCCAGTAGTAAGGGTGTGGGGGGGGAACAGTTCTTC	CASSKGVGGEQFF
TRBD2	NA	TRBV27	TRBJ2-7	TGTGCCAGCAGTCTAGCGGGAGCCCCCTACGAGCAGTACTTC	CASSLAGAPYEQYF
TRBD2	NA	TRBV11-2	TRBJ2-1	TGTGCCAGCAGCCGGACTAGCCTGGATGAGCAGTTCTTC	CASSRTSLDEQFF
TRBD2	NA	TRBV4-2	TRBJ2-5	TGTGCCAGCAGCCCTCGACTAGCGGGTCGCAAAGAGACCCAGTACTTC	CASSPRLAGRKETQYF
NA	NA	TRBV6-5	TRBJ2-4	TGTGCCAGCACCCGAGGGAACATTCAGTACTTC	CASTRGNIQYF
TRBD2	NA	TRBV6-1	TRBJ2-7	TGTGCCAGCAGTGAAGGGACTAGCGGCTACGAGCAGTACTTC	CASSEGTSGYEQYF
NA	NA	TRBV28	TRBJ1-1	TGTGCCAGCAGTTTACGAACATTGGGGCACACTGAAGCTTTCTTT	CASSLRTLGHTEAFF
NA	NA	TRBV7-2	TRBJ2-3	TGTGCCAGCACCACCGGGAGACCTAGCACAGATACGCAGTATTTT	CASTTGRPSTDTQYF
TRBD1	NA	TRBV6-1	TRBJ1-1	TGTGCCAGCAGCGAAGGACAGGGTATTTCAGCTTTCTTT	CASSEGQGISAFF
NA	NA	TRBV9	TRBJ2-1	TGTGCCAGCAGCGGGAGGTACAATGAGCAGTTCTTC	CASSGRYNEQFF
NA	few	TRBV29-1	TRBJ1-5	TGCAGCGTCCAGGGGAATAGCAATCAGCCCCAGCATTTT	CSVQGNSNQPQHF
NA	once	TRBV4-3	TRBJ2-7	TGCGCCAGCAGCCAAGATGTCGGGGCAGGGGTGATTCGGGAGCAGTACTTC	CASSQDVGAGVIREQYF
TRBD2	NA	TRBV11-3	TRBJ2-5	TGTGCCAGCAGCTTAGGACTAGCGGAGCAAGAGACCCAGTACTTC	CASSLGLAEQETQYF
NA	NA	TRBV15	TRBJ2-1	TGTGCCACCAGCAGAGATCTCTGGGAGGCGAGCTCCTACAATGAGCAGTTCTTC	CATSRDLWEASSYNEQFF
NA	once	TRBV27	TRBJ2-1	TGTGCCAGCAGCTCCCTCGGTGGCAGGGAAGGAAGTGTAGTTGAGCAGTTCTTC	CASSSLGGREGSVVEQFF
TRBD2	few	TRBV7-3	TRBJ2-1	TGTGCCAGCAGCGTCCTAGCGGGAGCCAATGAGCAGTTCTTC	CASSVLAGANEQFF
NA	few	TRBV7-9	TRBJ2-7	TGTGCCAGCAGCGATAGGACTACCCCCTACGAGCAGTACTTC	CASSDRTTPYEQYF
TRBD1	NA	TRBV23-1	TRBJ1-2	TGCGCCAGCAGTCATTGGACAGGGGAAGTGATCGACTATGGCTACACCTTC	CASSHWTGEVIDYGYTF
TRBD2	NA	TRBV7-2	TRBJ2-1	TGTGCCAGCAGCTTACGGACTAGCGGGTACAATGAGCAGTTCTTC	CASSLRTSGYNEQFF
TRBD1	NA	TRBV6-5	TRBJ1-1	TGTGCCAGCAGTCTAGGGACAGACACTGAAGCTTTCTTT	CASSLGTDTEAFF
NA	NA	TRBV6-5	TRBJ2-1	TGTGCCAGCAGAACCAGGGATAATGAGCAGTTCTTC	CASRTRDNEQFF
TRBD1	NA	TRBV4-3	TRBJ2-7	TGCGCCAGCAGCCAAGATTTAAGGACAGGGGCGTACGAGCAGTACTTC	CASSQDLRTGAYEQYF
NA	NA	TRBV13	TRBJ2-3	TGTGCCAGCAGCCCCCGGCGGGTTGGCACAGATACGCAGTATTTT	CASSPRRVGTDTQYF
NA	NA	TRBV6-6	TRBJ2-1	TGTGCCAGCAGGGGACTCACCTCCTACAATGAGCAGTTCTTC	CASRGLTSYNEQFF
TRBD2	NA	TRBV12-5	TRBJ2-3	TGTGCTAGTGGTCCCGGAGCGGGACGGGAAGATACGCAGTATTTT	CASGPGAGREDTQYF
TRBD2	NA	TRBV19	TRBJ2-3	TGTGCCAGTAGTATATGGACTAGCGCGAGCACAGATACGCAGTATTTT	CASSIWTSASTDTQYF
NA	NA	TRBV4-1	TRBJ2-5	TGCGCCAGCAGCAGACTATCATCTTTGGAGACCCAGTACTTC	CASSRLSSLETQYF
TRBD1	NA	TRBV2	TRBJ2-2	TGTGCCAGCAGTGAAGAGGGACAGGGAATCGGGGAGCTGTTTTTT	CASSEEGQGIGELFF
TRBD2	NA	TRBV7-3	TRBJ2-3	TGTGCCAGCAGCTTAAAGGGTGGTGGGACTAGCGGGAGGACAGATACGCAGTATTTT	CASSLKGGGTSGRTDTQYF
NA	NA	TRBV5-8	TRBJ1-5	TGTGCCAGCAGCTTTCAGGGGCGACAGCCCCAGCATTTT	CASSFQGRQPQHF
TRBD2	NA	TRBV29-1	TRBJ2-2	TGCAGCGTTATACGGGGTTTTGGGTTGGGACTAGTTAACACCGGGGAGCTGTTTTTT	CSVIRGFGLGLVNTGELFF
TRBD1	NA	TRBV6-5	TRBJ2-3	TGTGCCAGCAGCCAGGGACAGGGGGCAGATACGCAGTATTTT	CASSQGQGADTQYF
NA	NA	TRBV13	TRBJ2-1	TGTGCCAGCAGCTTATTTTCAGGGTACAATGAGCAGTTCTTC	CASSLFSGYNEQFF
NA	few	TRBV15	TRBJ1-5	TGTGCCACCAGCAGAGATAGCCAGCCCCAGCATTTT	CATSRDSQPQHF
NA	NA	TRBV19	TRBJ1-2	TGTGCCAGTAAGAGATTCGAGGGCTTCTATGGCTACACCTTC	CASKRFEGFYGYTF
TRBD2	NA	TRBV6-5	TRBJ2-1	TGTGCCAGCAGTACTAGCGGGAGAAATGAGCAGTTCTTC	CASSTSGRNEQFF
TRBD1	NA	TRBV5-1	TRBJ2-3	TGCGCCAGCAGCTTGGGCACAGGGGCACGCACAGATACGCAGTATTTT	CASSLGTGARTDTQYF
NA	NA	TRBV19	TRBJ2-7	TGTGCCAGTAGTATCATATTTTCCAGGGGTTCGTCCTACGAGCAGTACTTC	CASSIIFSRGSSYEQYF